In its sample, the clone carrying this T cell receptor (beta chain) was seen a few times. What it binds is unknown. The sample is drawn from a study of post-analysis software for immune sequencing data. Across the study: Relapsing-remitting, secondary progressive and progressive-relapsing multiple sclerosis courses were included.

General study points: TRBV segments more frequent in patients than in controls numbered about 5 and included TRBV5-6, TRBV5-1 and TRBV20-1. The normalized Chao1 diversity of multiple sclerosis patients was significantly lower than that of controls.

CDR3 length: 14 amino acids. Germline V gene lookup returns CDR1 SQVTM and CDR2 ANQGSEA. Germline trimming cut 8 bases from V and 4 bases from J; bases unmatched to any gene: 11. Unique molecular identifiers featured in each of the TCR beta cDNA libraries. It was from roughly 1.1 to 9.2 million T cells that some 470,000 cDNA molecules came. TCRdb redid the calling of the PCR reads with MiXCR, one entry per CDR3 protein. The sample includes 740,000 or so distinct CDR3 sequences, approximately 53% of them seen just once. The chain is built from TRBV29-1 and TRBJ2-5, with 9 bases identical to TRBD1. The sample taken for sequencing was blood. The TCR comes from a girl aged 10 to 17 with multiple sclerosis. CDR3 residues: CSSRKGQGIETQYF. In nucleotides, the CDR3 is TGCAGCTCCCGAAAGGGACAGGGTATAGAGACCCAGTACTTC.